These 19 T cell receptor beta chains came from one sample sequenced in a study of human thymus T cells. Resections obtained during corrective heart surgery supplied the thymus tissue. Sequencing used immunoSEQ multiplex PCR; TCRdb keeps in-frame clones, though not all of them. The table shows about 120,000 clones, with around 94% occurring only once. The specimen sequenced was thymus tissue. These receptor sequences come from a boy in the first two years of life with a congenital heart defect but otherwise immunologically healthy.

The chain uses TRBV5-8 and TRBJ2-7; TRBD2 matches at 10 bases. This CDR3 comprises 13 residues. V trimming: 7 bases; J trimming: 4 bases; junction bases outside the gene matches: 5. Germline loops: CDR1 SGHTS, CDR2 YDEGEE. CDR3 DNA: TGTGCCAGCGGAGGGACTAGCGATTACGAGCAGTACTTC. Translation gives CASGGTSDYEQYF.

This chain uses TRBV5-4 with TRBJ2-1, with 8 nucleotides matching TRBD1. Germline CDR1 and CDR2: SGHNT and YYREEE (reference sequence). J lost 4 bases, V lost 3 bases, and 3 bases had no gene match. CDR3 size: 14 residues. The CDR3 here is CASSSGQGYNEQFF. The CDR3 nucleotides are TGTGCCAGCAGCTCTGGACAGGGATACAATGAGCAGTTCTTC.

This clone has a single count. The chain is built from TRBV11-2 and TRBJ2-7; a weak D match, TRBD1 (5 bases). The length of the CDR3 is 16 residues. Trimming shortened V by 0 bases and J by 0 bases, and 12 bases separated the two germline ends. Germline V gene lookup returns CDR1 SGHAT and CDR2 FQNNGV. CDR3 nucleotide sequence: TGTGCCAGCAGCTTAGATCTCTGGGGCGACTCCTACGAGCAGTACTTC. Translated, it gives CASSLDLWGDSYEQYF.

The V gene is TRBV5-4, the J gene TRBJ1-2, with 9 positions matching TRBD1. Losses at the gene ends were 4 bases for V and 7 bases for J; bases not matched to a gene: 11. In germline, CDR1 is SGHNT, CDR2 YYREEE (reference sequence). The CDR3 length is 15 residues. CDR3 loop: CASSVTGGAGGGYTF. CDR3 in DNA: TGTGCCAGCAGCGTTACAGGGGGCGCAGGTGGTGGCTACACCTTC. The whole variable domain, filled in from reference TRBV5-4 and TRBJ1-2, reads ETGVTQSPTHLIKTRGQQVTLRCSSQSGHNTVSWYQQALGQGPQFIFQYYREEENGRGNFPPRFSGLQFPNYSSELNVNALELDDSALYLCASSVTGGAGGGYTFGSGTRLTVV.

Written as DNA, the CDR3 is TGTGCTAGTGCCCAGACAGGGGGAGTTGCTTTCTTT. Residues: CASAQTGGVAFF. The V and J genes are TRBV12-5 and TRBJ1-1; 9 bases map to TRBD1. The V gene's germline CDR1 is LGHNT and CDR2 FRNRAP. This CDR3 is built from 12 residues. After removal of 7 bases from V and 11 bases from J, the junction contained 8 bases not matched to a gene.

The J gene is TRBJ2-1, the V gene TRBV28; possibly TRBD1 for D (5 bases). The CDR3 consists of 11 residues. From germline, CDR1 is MDHEN and CDR2 SYDVKM. In DNA, the CDR3 is TGTGCGGTCCAGGGCACAGGTGAGCAGTTCTTC. Translation: CAVQGTGEQFF.

This sequence joins TRBV4-2 and TRBJ2-7; D is perhaps TRBD1 (6 bases). Germline-derived CDR1 and CDR2 are LGHNA and YNFKEQ. This CDR3 is built from 15 residues. Trimming cost V 0 bases and J 3 bases, with 12 bases left between them. Here the CDR3 reads CASSQDPGQLYEQYF. For the CDR3, the DNA is TGTGCCAGCAGCCAAGATCCCGGACAGCTCTACGAGCAGTACTTC.

This rearrangement joins TRBV5-1 to TRBJ2-5; no clear D gene. Trimming took 4 bases from V and 0 from J, leaving 13 bases between them. The CDR3 extends over 15 amino acids. Germline V CDR1 and CDR2: SGHRS, YFSETQ. CDR3 bases: TGCGCCAGCAGCGACCCCCGGGCCTACCAAGAGACCCAGTACTTC. Encoded protein: CASSDPRAYQETQYF. Drawing the rest from reference TRBV5-1 and TRBJ2-5, the complete variable domain is KAGVTQTPRYLIKTRGQQVTLSCSPISGHRSVSWYQQTPGQGLQFLFEYFSETQRNKGNFPGRFSGRQFSNSRSEMNVSTLELGDSALYLCASSDPRAYQETQYFGPGTRLLVL.

This chain uses TRBV9 with TRBJ2-3; the match to TRBD2 covers 11 bases. Germline CDR1 is SGDLS and CDR2 is YYNGEE. The CDR3 has 15 amino acids. V gave up 2 bases and J gave up 5 bases; unmatched junction bases: 4. The CDR3 DNA reads as TGTGCCAGCAGCGTTAGCGGGGGGGCGGGAGATACGCAGTATTTT. Encoded protein: CASSVSGGAGDTQYF. Together with reference TRBV9 and TRBJ2-3, the CDR3 gives the full variable domain: DSGVTQTPKHLITATGQRVTLRCSPRSGDLSVYWYQQSLDQGLQFLIQYYNGEERAKGNILERFSAQQFPDLHSELNLSSLELGDSALYFCASSVSGGAGDTQYFGPGTRLTVL.

This rearrangement joins TRBV5-1 to TRBJ2-7, with D perhaps matching TRBD1 (7 bases). Germline values: CDR1 SGHRS, CDR2 YFSETQ. With 1 base removed from V and 6 bases from J, the gap between germline ends came to 11 bases. The CDR3 covers 13 residues. CDR3 DNA sequence: TGCGCCAGCAGCTTGCCAGGGGGGATCGAGCAGTACTTC. Its translation: CASSLPGGIEQYF. Based on the CDR3 plus reference TRBV5-1 and TRBJ2-7, the full variable domain is KAGVTQTPRYLIKTRGQQVTLSCSPISGHRSVSWYQQTPGQGLQFLFEYFSETQRNKGNFPGRFSGRQFSNSRSEMNVSTLELGDSALYLCASSLPGGIEQYFGPGTRLTVT.

The chain uses TRBV5-6 and TRBJ1-2; 10 nucleotides agree with TRBD1. CDR3 length equals 14 residues. With V trimmed by 0 bases and J by 6 bases, 2 bases remained unmatched. The germline CDR1 and CDR2 sequences are SGHDT and YYEEEE. The CDR3 bases are TGTGCCAGCAGCTTGGGGACAGGGGGGAATGGCTACACCTTC. Its translation is CASSLGTGGNGYTF.

This chain uses TRBV30 with TRBJ1-4; unclear D gene. The V gene's germline CDR1 is GTSNPN and CDR2 SVGIG (reference sequence). The CDR3 spans 12 residues. CDR3 sequence (DNA): TGTGGGAGGAGGGAAACTAATGAAAAACTGTTTTTT. Translated, it gives CGRRETNEKLFF.

The sample holds one count of this clone. The V and J genes are TRBV30 and TRBJ1-1; D remains ambiguous. V dropped 4 bases and J dropped 4 bases, with 19 bases sitting between them. CDR3 length equals 15 residues. Germline lookup yields CDR1 GTSNPN and CDR2 SVGIG (reference sequence). The CDR3, as DNA: TGTGCCTGGACCATTAAAAGGTTCGCGGGCACTGAAGCTTTCTTT. Translated: CAWTIKRFAGTEAFF.

In its sample, this clone was seen once. The rearrangement links TRBV5-1 to TRBJ2-5; 11 nucleotides align to TRBD2. V was clipped by 4 bases and J by 2 bases; unmatched bases: 13. This CDR3 is 18 amino acids long. Germline CDR1 is SGHRS and CDR2 is YFSETQ. The CDR3 region has the DNA TGCGCCAGCAGCCCGACTAGCGGGGAGGTGGGGAAACAAGAGACCCAGTACTTC. Its protein product is CASSPTSGEVGKQETQYF.

This clone was recorded once. The chain combines TRBV5-1 with TRBJ2-1, with 14 bases aligning to TRBD2. Germline lookup yields CDR1 SGHRS and CDR2 YFSETQ. The CDR3 loop spans 22 amino acids. The J segment lost 1 base and the V segment lost 1 base, leaving 16 bases of the junction unmatched. In DNA, the CDR3 is TGCGCCAGCAGCTTGCTTAGGCCCCCATGGACTAGCGGGGGGACATCCTACAATGAGCAGTTCTTC. This translates into CASSLLRPPWTSGGTSYNEQFF.

The table lists this clone with a count of one. The chain employs TRBV6-5 and TRBJ1-2, with 7 bases aligning to TRBD1. Losses at the gene ends were 3 bases for V and 6 bases for J; bases not matched to a gene: 7. The CDR3 is made up of 14 amino acids. Germline V gives CDR1 MNHEY, CDR2 SVGAGI. The CDR3 DNA reads TGTGCCAGCAGTTATCTCCCACAGGGGAATGGCTACACCTTC. This codes for CASSYLPQGNGYTF.

The chain recombines TRBV6-6 with TRBJ2-1; TRBD2 matches 15 bases. The V gene end was trimmed by 4 bases and the J gene end by 10 bases; junction bases not matched to a gene: 5. Germline V gene data show CDR1 as MNHNY and CDR2 as SVGAGI (reference sequence). The CDR3 extends over 15 amino acids. The CDR3 DNA reads TGTGCCAGCAGTTTTGGACTAGCGGGGGGGTCGGAGCAGTTCTTC. It is translated as CASSFGLAGGSEQFF.

V gene TRBV5-4 combines with J gene TRBJ2-7; D call uncertain. Germline CDR1 and CDR2: SGHNT and YYREEE (reference sequence). Trimming stripped 2 bases from V and 0 bases from J, with 6 bases between. The CDR3 has 13 residues. The CDR3 nucleotides read TGTGCCAGCAGCTTTGGAAGCTCCTACGAGCAGTACTTC. This translates into CASSFGSSYEQYF.

V is TRBV4-1 and J is TRBJ2-1; 10 nucleotides align to TRBD2. V was clipped by 4 bases and J by 5 bases; unmatched bases: 8. CDR3 length: 16 amino acids. Germline lookup yields CDR1 MGHRA and CDR2 YSYEKL. The CDR3 protein is CASSLNSGGHNNEQFF. The CDR3 coding sequence is TGCGCCAGCAGCCTCAATAGCGGGGGGCACAACAATGAGCAGTTCTTC.